Listed below are T cell receptor beta chains from one sample, sequenced in a study of T cell repertoires in cytomegalovirus infection. Their recognized antigens are unknown. TCRdb reprocessed the reads with MiXCR, giving one entry per CDR3 protein. The sample lists fewer than 900,000 distinct CDR3 sequences, roughly 28% occurring once. The sequencing used cultured CD8+ T cells from PBMCs, collected from culture after CMV antigen stimulation. These receptors were taken from a human donor in good health (CMV status not recorded). Some clones in this sample may be carry-over from other donors' samples. Both conserved end residues are part of each CDR3. The D gene is left open where the match is weak. Where a row states a size, it is once, few, many or the class of an expanded clone; other rows omit it.

clone_size	v_call	d_call	j_call	cdr3_nt	cdr3_aa
-	TRBV6-5	-	TRBJ2-1	TGTGCCAGCAGTTACTCGAAAGGAGAGGAGCAGTTCTTC	CASSYSKGEEQFF
many	TRBV3-1	-	TRBJ1-2	TGTGCCAGCAGCTTGAGGGGGGCCGATGGCTACACCTTC	CASSLRGADGYTF
few	TRBV7-9	-	TRBJ2-1	TGTGCCAGCAGCCTCCCCAGGGACGTCTCCTACAATGAGCAGTTCTTC	CASSLPRDVSYNEQFF
few	TRBV24-1	TRBD1	TRBJ2-2	TGTGCCACCAGTGATCCCCGGGACAGGGCCGGGGAGCTGTTTTTT	CATSDPRDRAGELFF
few	TRBV7-9	TRBD1	TRBJ1-2	TGTGCCAGCAGCTTAGCCTGGGGGGGGGACAGGACCCTCTATGGCTACACCTTC	CASSLAWGGDRTLYGYTF
-	TRBV19	-	TRBJ1-2	TGTGCCAGTAGTATAGAGGAAACTAATAACTATGGCTACACCTTC	CASSIEETNNYGYTF
few	TRBV11-3	-	TRBJ2-2	TGTGCCAGCAGCGTGAGGGACGCCGAGGTGTCCGGGGAGCTGTTTTTT	CASSVRDAEVSGELFF
-	TRBV27	-	TRBJ2-2	TGTGCCAGCAGTAGGACATTGGGAGGAACCGGGGAGCTGTTTTTT	CASSRTLGGTGELFF
-	TRBV11-2	TRBD2	TRBJ2-3	TGTGCCAGCAGCCCCCCCGGACTAGCGGGGGTGGGAGATACGCAGTATTTT	CASSPPGLAGVGDTQYF
-	TRBV19	-	TRBJ2-5	TGTGCCAGTAGTATGGAGGGCCTGAGGAGCGGGGAGACCCAGTACTTC	CASSMEGLRSGETQYF
-	TRBV6-5	TRBD2	TRBJ2-1	TGTGCCAGCAGACCCAGCGGGGGCTTCTACAATGAGCAGTTCTTC	CASRPSGGFYNEQFF
-	TRBV6-1	-	TRBJ1-1	TGTGCCAGCAGTCGATTCCCTGGTGGGGGGACTGAAGCTTTCTTT	CASSRFPGGGTEAFF
many	TRBV7-9	TRBD1	TRBJ1-2	TGTGCCAGCAGCCCCAGGGGGGGGTATGGCTACACCTTC	CASSPRGGYGYTF
-	TRBV7-3	TRBD1	TRBJ1-4	TGTGCCAGCAGCCTCACTCGTGCGGGACAGGGGTCCCGACTGTTTTTT	CASSLTRAGQGSRLFF
-	TRBV19	-	TRBJ2-2	TGTGCCAGTAGCTACGGGGTAACCACCGGGGAGCTGTTTTTT	CASSYGVTTGELFF
many	TRBV7-6	TRBD2	TRBJ2-5	TGTGCCAGCAGCTTAGCCCCTAGCGGGGGGGCAGAAGAGACCCAGTACTTC	CASSLAPSGGAEETQYF
few	TRBV7-9	-	TRBJ1-2	TGTGCCAGCACCTTTACTAACTATGGCTACACCTTC	CASTFTNYGYTF
many	TRBV12-3/TRBV12-4	TRBD1	TRBJ1-2	TGTGCCAGCAGTCCCGGGACAGGGTTTTCCTATGGCTACACCTTC	CASSPGTGFSYGYTF
few	TRBV6-1	-	TRBJ1-1	TGTGCTCACGTAGGGGGGCCTGAAGCTTTCTTT	CAHVGGPEAFF
few	TRBV6-2/TRBV6-3	-	TRBJ2-2	TGTGCCAGCAGTTACCGCGGGACGAACACCGGGGAGCTGTTTTTT	CASSYRGTNTGELFF
many	TRBV7-6	-	TRBJ1-1	TGTGCCAGCAGCCCCAGGGAGGTGGCTGAAGCTTTCTTT	CASSPREVAEAFF
few	TRBV2	-	TRBJ2-1	TGTGCCAGCATCCTGACTCGCTCCTACAATGAGCAGTTCTTC	CASILTRSYNEQFF
-	TRBV9	-	TRBJ2-5	TGTGCCAGCAGCGTAGGGGGGCCACAAGAGACCCAGTACTTC	CASSVGGPQETQYF
few	TRBV19	-	TRBJ2-1	TGTGCCAGTAGTATAGTTAAACCGGGGGGCGAGAATGAGCAGTTCTTC	CASSIVKPGGENEQFF
-	TRBV27	TRBD1	TRBJ1-5	TGTGCCAGCAGTACAGGGGGAAAAAGCAATCAGCCCCAGCATTTT	CASSTGGKSNQPQHF
many	TRBV19	-	TRBJ2-1	TGTGCCAGTAGTATAGCAGGCTACAATGAGCAGTTCTTC	CASSIAGYNEQFF
-	TRBV9	-	TRBJ2-2	TGTGCCAGCAGCGTAGGGAATCTAGGAAGGAATAGGGACACCGGGGAGCTGTTTTTT	CASSVGNLGRNRDTGELFF
-	TRBV7-9	-	TRBJ2-3	TGTGCCAGCAGAAATGGACAGATTCGCACAGATACGCAGTATTTT	CASRNGQIRTDTQYF
few	TRBV19	-	TRBJ2-1	TGTGCCAGTAGTATCAGGTCCACCCACCCACACAGTGAGCAGTTCTTC	CASSIRSTHPHSEQFF
few	TRBV7-9	-	TRBJ1-1	TGTGCCAGCAGCTTAGCGTACCAGGCTGGGACTGAAGCTTTCTTT	CASSLAYQAGTEAFF
-	TRBV5-6	-	TRBJ1-2	TGTGCCAGCAGCTTGTTCCTTCGCCAGGATAAATCTAACTATGGCTACACCTTC	CASSLFLRQDKSNYGYTF
few	TRBV25-1	-	TRBJ1-2	TGTGCCAGCAGTGTCGGGATAACGGGAGTTGATGGCTACACCTTC	CASSVGITGVDGYTF
-	TRBV27	-	TRBJ1-2	TGTGCCAGCAGTCCAACATACGGGCGGGGAGGGCTCTATGGCTACACCTTC	CASSPTYGRGGLYGYTF
-	TRBV19	-	TRBJ2-6	TGTGCCAGTAGTATATCCGGGTATGGGGCCAACGTCCTGACTTTC	CASSISGYGANVLTF
-	TRBV6-2/TRBV6-3	-	TRBJ2-5	TGTGCCAGCAGCGCCGGCTTTATGGGCGAGAAGACCCAGTACTTC	CASSAGFMGEKTQYF
-	TRBV7-8	-	TRBJ2-1	TGTGCCAGCAGCTTATACCGGAGCTCCTACAATGAGCAGTTCTTC	CASSLYRSSYNEQFF
-	TRBV14	-	TRBJ2-2	TGTGCCAGCAGCCATCGCCAGGGTTTCACCGGGGAGCTGTTTTTT	CASSHRQGFTGELFF
-	TRBV2	-	TRBJ1-1	TGTGCCAGCAGGGTTACCACAATTGAAGCTTTCTTT	CASRVTTIEAFF